Presented here are 25 T cell receptor beta chains from one specimen sequenced in a study of regulatory T cells in long-lasting Graves disease. CDR3 regions were amplified by Arm-PCR using iRepertoire HTBI primers to build TCR beta libraries. Using its own MiXCR run on the multiplex PCR reads, TCRdb lists one record per CDR3 protein. Among about 220,000 distinct CDR3 sequences listed, around 19% were seen once. Time point in this sample: newly diagnosed GD, antithyroid drugs for less than 3 months. PBMC-extracted RNA yielded the TCR library. The sample also formed part of further work on T cells in Graves' hyperthyroidism and ophthalmopathy.

Sample: peripheral blood mononuclear cells (PBMCs), taken at new diagnosis, from a patient treated with antithyroid drugs. Source of these receptors: a woman aged 25 to 45 with Graves disease.

The chain uses TRBV9 and TRBJ2-1, with TRBD2 matching over 8 bases. CDR1 and CDR2 from the germline V gene are SGDLS and YYNGEE. The CDR3 contains 15 residues. After removal of 4 bases from V and 6 bases from J, the junction contained 9 bases not matched to a gene. The CDR3 region has the DNA TGTGCCAGCAGCCTTACTAGCGGTATAACCAATGAGCAGTTCTTC. Protein product: CASSLTSGITNEQFF.

This clonotype was recorded a few times. The V call is TRBV13, the J call TRBJ2-1, with 8 bases fitting TRBD2. CDR1 is PRHDT and CDR2 is FYEKMQ in the germline V gene (reference sequence). Losses at the gene ends were 4 bases for V and 7 bases for J; bases not matched to a gene: 9. This CDR3 has 15 amino acids. This CDR3 reads CASSSPGGGENEQFF. The CDR3 nucleotides are TGTGCCAGCAGCTCCCCCGGGGGGGGTGAAAATGAGCAGTTCTTC. Using reference TRBV13 and TRBJ2-1 for the parts outside the CDR3, the full variable domain is AAGVIQSPRHLIKEKRETATLKCYPIPRHDTVYWYQQGPGQDPQFLISFYEKMQSDKGSIPDRFSAQQFSDYHSELNMSSLELGDSALYFCASSSPGGGENEQFFGPGTRLTVL.

Comment on this clonotype: A far larger clone is one base from this, pointing to a likely read error. The chain carries TRBV11-2 and TRBJ2-3; the match to TRBD1 covers 8 bases. V trimming: 5 bases; J trimming: 2 bases; junction bases outside the gene matches: 3. Germline loops: CDR1 SGHAT, CDR2 FQNNGV. The CDR3 is 14 residues long. The CDR3 DNA sequence: TGTGCCAGCAGCGACAGGGGTGCCACAGATACGCAGTATTTT. It is translated as CASSDRGATDTQYF.

This clonotype was observed at least ten times. The V and J genes are TRBV6-1 and TRBJ2-1; no firm D call. The V gene's germline CDR1 is MNHNS and CDR2 SASEGT. Trimming stripped 3 bases from V and 4 bases from J, with 10 bases between. CDR3 length equals 14 residues. CDR3 residues: CASSEETRYNEQFF. Written as DNA, the CDR3 is TGTGCCAGCAGTGAGGAGACAAGATACAATGAGCAGTTCTTC.

This clonotype was seen repeatedly, ten times or more. The CDR3 nucleotides read TGTGCCTGGGAGACAGGGGGTAATCAGCCCCAGCATTTT. Translation: CAWETGGNQPQHF. The J gene is TRBJ1-5, the V gene TRBV30; 9 bases agree with TRBD1. The CDR3 is made up of 13 amino acids. V shed 5 bases and J 4 bases; nucleotides not matched to a gene: 3. The germline CDR1 and CDR2 sequences are GTSNPN and SVGIG (reference sequence). Based on the CDR3 plus reference TRBV30 and TRBJ1-5, the full variable domain is SQTIHQWPATLVQPVGSPLSLECTVEGTSNPNLYWYRQAAGRGLQLLFYSVGIGQISSEVPQNLSASRPQDRQFILSSKKLLLSDSGFYLCAWETGGNQPQHFGDGTRLSIL.

This clonotype was detected ten times or more. The junction departs from germline at one end; a sequencing error may be responsible. The gene calls are TRBV7-7 and TRBJ2-2; TRBD2 aligns across 7 bases. This CDR3 is built from 14 residues. CDR1 is SSHAT and CDR2 is FNYEAQ in the germline V gene (reference sequence). The CDR3 region is CASSLAGPTGELFF. In nucleotides, the CDR3 is TGTGCTAGCAGCTTAGCGGGCCCTACCGGGGAGCTGTTTTTT.

This clonotype was counted ten times or more. The chain couples TRBV5-1 to TRBJ1-6; unclear D gene. V lost 4 bases to trimming and J lost 7 bases, with 15 bases between them. Germline V gene data show CDR1 as SGHRS and CDR2 as YFSETQ. This CDR3 is built from 15 residues. CDR3 bases: TGCGCCAGCAGCCCGACCCCGGGAGCAAATTCACCCCTCCACTTT. Amino acid sequence: CASSPTPGANSPLHF.

The sample holds many counts of this clonotype. CDR3 in amino acids: CACDKQGNSYGYTF. In DNA form, the CDR3 reads TGTGCCTGCGATAAACAGGGGAACTCCTATGGCTACACCTTC. V is TRBV28 and J is TRBJ1-2; TRBD1 agrees at 7 bases. Trimming took 11 bases from V and 4 from J; bases not matched to a gene: 13. Germline CDR1 is MDHEN and CDR2 is SYDVKM. The CDR3 is made up of 14 amino acids.

As regards this clonotype: A much larger clone differs from this one at a single base, so this may be a read error. The rearrangement uses TRBV9 and TRBJ1-1, with TRBD1 matching over 7 bases. Germline V gene data show CDR1 as SGDLS and CDR2 as YYNGEE. The CDR3 loop spans 15 amino acids. CDR3 nucleotide sequence: TGTGCCAGCAGCCCCTCCGGGACAGCGAACACTGGAGCTTTCTTT. Translation: CASSPSGTANTGAFF.

This clonotype was observed many times. CDR3 coding DNA: TGTGCCAGCAGTGAATTTTCTAGGACCCTCGGCCTGAACTATGGCTACACCTTC. Translation gives CASSEFSRTLGLNYGYTF. The chain is built from TRBV6-1 and TRBJ1-2; D remains unclear. The V and J ends lost 2 bases and 2 bases respectively, with 21 bases between them. Germline V lookup: CDR1 MNHNS, CDR2 SASEGT. The CDR3 has 18 amino acids.

At least ten counts were recorded for this clonotype. The chain's CDR3 is CASSDWGTEAFF. The CDR3 DNA sequence: TGTGCCAGCAGTGATTGGGGGACTGAAGCTTTCTTT. V gene TRBV25-1 combines with J gene TRBJ1-1, with TRBD1 as a possible D gene (5 bases). Germline V gives CDR1 MGHDK, CDR2 SYGVNS. This CDR3 has 12 amino acids. Trimming left V 3 bases short and J 5 bases short, with 7 bases between.

The table lists this clonotype with many counts. V gene TRBV30 combines with J gene TRBJ2-7; 13 bases agree with TRBD2. CDR1 and CDR2 from the germline V gene are GTSNPN and SVGIG (reference sequence). After removal of 2 bases from V and 2 bases from J, the junction contained 9 bases not matched to a gene. The CDR3 loop spans 17 amino acids. CDR3 sequence reads: CAWSPLTSGRAAYEQYF. CDR3 coding DNA: TGTGCCTGGAGTCCCCTAACTAGCGGGAGGGCCGCCTACGAGCAGTACTTC.

This clonotype was recorded many times. For the CDR3, the DNA is TGTGCCAGCAGTTACGGGCGGGAGGCCACAGATACGCAGTATTTT. Translating gives CASSYGREATDTQYF. This chain connects TRBV6-2 or TRBV6-3 to TRBJ2-3; 8 bases fit TRBD2. The CDR3 extends over 15 amino acids. V was clipped by 2 bases and J by 2 bases; unmatched bases: 3. Germline CDR1 and CDR2: MNHEY and SVGEGT.

This clonotype has a handful of counts. A much larger clone is a single base away; this may be a read error. CDR3 sequence (DNA): TGTGCCAACAGTCCCTCCCCGCTCGCGTTCGGGACAGATACGCAGTATTTT. Amino acids: CANSPSPLAFGTDTQYF. The J gene is TRBJ2-3, the V gene TRBV28; D remains ambiguous. The CDR3 extends over 17 amino acids. Germline-derived CDR1 and CDR2 are MDHEN and SYDVKM.

This clonotype was detected many times. The V call is TRBV28, the J call TRBJ1-5; D is perhaps TRBD1 (5 bases). Germline CDR1 reads MDHEN; CDR2 reads SYDVKM. The CDR3 is made up of 15 amino acids. Trimming removed 5 bases at V and 3 bases at J, with 14 bases between. The CDR3 reads CASSTGWLSNQPQHF. The CDR3, as DNA: TGTGCCAGCAGTACAGGATGGTTGTCCAATCAGCCCCAGCATTTT.

This clonotype was picked up many times. The V call is TRBV5-1, the J call TRBJ2-7; D unclear. Trimming pared 8 bases from V and 4 bases from J, leaving 4 bases between. CDR1 is SGHRS and CDR2 is YFSETQ in the germline V gene. The CDR3 runs to 9 residues. In DNA, the CDR3 is TGCGCCAGTATGTACGAGCAGTACTTC. Its translation is CASMYEQYF.

This clonotype was observed many times. The V gene is TRBV13, the J gene TRBJ1-2; no clear D gene. The V end was cut by 2 bases, the J end by 7 bases, with 8 bases between. The CDR3 runs to 12 residues. Germline CDR1 and CDR2: PRHDT and FYEKMQ (reference sequence). The CDR3 protein is CASSLKFGGYTF. CDR3 nucleotide sequence: TGTGCCAGCAGCTTAAAATTTGGTGGCTACACCTTC.

This clonotype has at least ten counts. The chain links TRBV19 to TRBJ1-2, with no clear D. The V gene lost 6 bases and the J gene lost 4 bases, with 9 bases spanning the gap. The CDR3 contains 12 residues. CDR1 and CDR2 from the germline V gene are LNHDA and SQIVND (reference sequence). This CDR3 is CASSDNLYGYTF. In DNA form, the CDR3 reads TGTGCCAGTAGCGACAATCTCTATGGCTACACCTTC. The entire variable domain, with the rest obtained from reference TRBV19 and TRBJ1-2, is as follows: DGGITQSPKYLFRKEGQNVTLSCEQNLNHDAMYWYRQDPGQGLRLIYYSQIVNDFQKGDIAEGYSVSREKKESFPLTVTSAQKNPTAFYLCASSDNLYGYTFGSGTRLTVV.

At least ten counts were recorded for this clonotype. The chain combines TRBV20-1 with TRBJ1-1; a possible D gene is TRBD1 (5 bases). Germline-derived CDR1 and CDR2 are DFQATT and SNEGSKA (reference sequence). CDR3 length equals 14 residues. V was pared by 1 base and J by 1 base, with 10 bases between. As DNA, the CDR3 is TGCAGTGCTAGAGGGTGGACACCGAACACTGAAGCTTTCTTT. It translates to CSARGWTPNTEAFF.

In this sample, this clonotype turned up many times. CDR3 DNA sequence: TGTGCCAGTGGGACAGGGAAGTACAATGAGCAGTTCTTC. The encoded protein is CASGTGKYNEQFF. The gene calls are TRBV19 and TRBJ2-1, with 9 bases aligning to TRBD1. J was trimmed by 4 bases and V by 8 bases; bases with no gene match: 3. The germline V gene has CDR1 LNHDA and CDR2 SQIVND (reference sequence). The CDR3 runs to 13 residues.

This sequence joins TRBV28 and TRBJ2-3, with 14 bases fitting TRBD2. V lost 7 bases to trimming and J lost 4 bases; unmatched junction nucleotides: 7. Germline CDR1 MDHEN, CDR2 SYDVKM. The length of the CDR3 is 16 residues. DNA of the CDR3: TGTGCCAGCACCTGGGGGACTAGCGGGAGCTCAGATACGCAGTATTTT. This sequence encodes CASTWGTSGSSDTQYF.

In this sample, this clonotype turned up many times. The J gene is TRBJ2-1, the V gene TRBV6-2 or TRBV6-3; 9 bases line up with TRBD1. CDR1 MNHEY and CDR2 SVGEGT come from the germline V gene. The V segment lost 11 bases and the J segment 4 bases; nucleotides outside the gene matches: 12. This CDR3 is 15 amino acids long. The CDR3 region is CAGKSGTGNYNEQFF. CDR3 bases: TGTGCCGGCAAGTCCGGGACAGGGAATTACAATGAGCAGTTCTTC.

As concerns this clonotype: Possible read error: a much larger clone is one base away. The chain is built from TRBV10-3 and TRBJ1-2, with 8 bases that match TRBD1. The length of the CDR3 is 13 residues. The germline V gene encodes CDR1 ENHRY and CDR2 SYGVKD. Trimming at V came to 8 bases and at J to 4 bases, leaving 6 bases not matched to a gene. The CDR3 loop is CAIGGQGVYGYTF. The CDR3 nucleotides read TGTGCCATCGGTGGACAGGGTGTCTATGGCTACACCTTC.

This clonotype occurred many times. V usage is TRBV7-2 and J usage is TRBJ1-2, with 10 bases that match TRBD1. Per the germline V gene, CDR1 is SGHTA and CDR2 is FQGNSA. The CDR3 sequence is 16 residues long. Trimming removed 5 bases from V and 4 bases from J; junction bases left unmatched: 10. CDR3 coding DNA: TGTGCCAGCAGCCGAAGGGGGACAGGGGATCGCTATGGCTACACCTTC. Protein sequence: CASSRRGTGDRYGYTF.

Ten or more counts support this clonotype. This CDR3 is CASSEWWDPSKQYF. The DNA of the CDR3 is TGTGCCAGCAGTGAATGGTGGGACCCTTCGAAGCAGTACTTC. The chain is built from TRBV6-2 or TRBV6-3 and TRBJ2-7, with D perhaps assigned TRBD1 or TRBD2 (5 bases each). Trimming cost V 5 bases and J 8 bases, with 19 bases left between them. This CDR3 region has 14 residues. Germline CDR1 is MNHEY and CDR2 is SVGEGT.